The TCR beta chain described here comes from a study of cytotoxic CD8 clonotypes in ibrutinib-treated CLL. Looking at the study overall: Response specimens were obtained following a median treatment duration of about 12 months, with a range of 6 to 36. General study findings and limits: A rise in clonality was seen at ibrutinib response, and a fall back toward baseline was seen at progression. Treatment left the uncommon public clonotypes either contracted or stable in frequency. Baseline-level clonality went beyond age-matched healthy donors and moved in step with circulating CD8+ T-cell counts.

As for this clone: Its matching antigen is unknown.

Between the trimmed V and J ends, which lost 1 base and 4 bases, there was a span of 19 bases. CDR1 and CDR2 (germline): SGHTA, FQGNSA. This CDR3 contains 17 residues. Here immunoSEQ multiplex PCR was the method, and the copy in TCRdb shows in-frame clones only, minus some. The sample records 68,000 or so clones, 68% being singletons. Sequenced here: PBMCs, sampled after 12 months of ibrutinib treatment. This sequence originates from a human donor with chronic lymphocytic leukemia. The chain combines TRBV7-2 with TRBJ1-2, with a tentative D call TRBD1 (6 bases). CDR3: CASSLGGQTGGGYGYTF. Here the CDR3 DNA reads TGTGCCAGCAGCTTAGGGGGGCAGACGGGAGGCGGCTATGGCTACACCTTC.